The T cell receptor (beta chain) under discussion was sequenced for a study of blood T cell repertoires in COVID-19. V shed 0 bases, J shed 3 bases, and the junction held 14 bases outside the gene matches. CDR3 length equals 19 residues. The germline V gene has CDR1 LGHNT and CDR2 FRNRAP. How the authors handled the data: Amplifying reference gene primers gave estimates of nucleated cell counts. Sequenced by immunoSEQ multiplex PCR; TCRdb stores in-frame clones only, minus some. That table gives V, J and clone size, and the DNA gave D and trimming. The sample yields tens of thousands of clones, 65% to 85% seen once.

The TCR comes from a woman aged 55-69 years with acute or convalescent COVID-19. The chain joins TRBV12-5 to TRBJ2-3; 8 bases align to TRBD2. Source material: peripheral blood. CDR3: CASGLVPDGRGGPTDTQYF. In nucleotides, the CDR3 is TGTGCTAGTGGTTTGGTTCCCGACGGGAGGGGGGGCCCGACAGATACGCAGTATTTT. The full variable domain, with the rest looked up from reference TRBV12-5 and TRBJ2-3, is DARVTQTPRHKVTEMGQEVTMRCQPILGHNTVFWYRQTMMQGLELLAYFRNRAPLDDSGMPKDRFSAEMPDATLATLKIQPSEPRDSAVYFCASGLVPDGRGGPTDTQYFGPGTRLTVL.